Presented here are 24 T cell receptor beta chains from one specimen sequenced in a study of Graves' ophthalmopathy and Graves' hyperthyroidism. The authors amplified TCR beta CDR3 regions from RNA transcripts. RT-PCR was first run with HTBI primers, then multiplex PCR in a second round. One entry per CDR3 protein results from TCRdb running MiXCR on the multiplex PCR reads. The table includes over 650,000 distinct CDR3 sequences, just over 40% detected once. Material for sequencing was peripheral blood. The receptor source for this set is an adult man with Graves' ophthalmopathy.

The sample holds one count of this clonotype. J is TRBJ1-1 and V is TRBV25-1; no clear D gene. Trimming cost V 5 bases and J 5 bases, with 12 bases left between them. The CDR3 runs to 13 residues. Germline V gene sequence: CDR1 MGHDK, CDR2 SYGVNS. The CDR3 coding sequence is TGTGCCAGCAGTAACGGGGTTGGGACTGAAGCTTTCTTT. Protein sequence: CASSNGVGTEAFF.

This clonotype turned up a few times. CDR3 nucleotides: TGTGCCAGCAGCTTAGGATCGCATAGCAATCAGCCCCAGCATTTT. It is translated as CASSLGSHSNQPQHF. V gene TRBV7-8 combines with J gene TRBJ1-5; D unclear. Germline CDR1 reads SGHVS; CDR2 reads FQNEAQ. The CDR3 sequence is 15 residues long. Trimming took off 1 base at V and 0 bases at J, with 7 bases between the two ends.

This clonotype was seen at least ten times. Here the CDR3 reads CASSFRPNTEAFF. The CDR3 bases are TGTGCCAGCAGTTTTCGACCTAACACTGAAGCTTTCTTT. V usage is TRBV7-9 and J usage is TRBJ1-1; no definite D call. The CDR3 runs to 13 residues. The germline V and J ends were trimmed by 6 bases and 2 bases, with 10 bases remaining between them. The germline CDR1 and CDR2 sequences are SEHNR and FQNEAQ (reference sequence).

This clonotype is a singleton in its sample. The chain joins TRBV10-3 to TRBJ2-3, with D perhaps assigned TRBD1 or TRBD2 (5 bases each). Germline lookup yields CDR1 ENHRY and CDR2 SYGVKD. This CDR3 has 13 residues. The V gene lost 7 bases and the J gene lost 3 bases, with 11 bases spanning the gap. CDR3 region: CAITGDLTDTQYF. The CDR3 bases are TGTGCCATCACCGGGGACCTTACAGATACGCAGTATTTT.

This clonotype was picked up many times. The V and J genes are TRBV5-6 and TRBJ1-5, with unresolved D. Germline V lookup: CDR1 SGHDT, CDR2 YYEEEE. The CDR3 sequence is 16 residues long. V lost 1 base to trimming and J lost 0 bases, with 11 bases between them. CDR3 loop: CASSLSKAFSNQPQHF. The DNA of the CDR3 is TGTGCCAGCAGCTTGTCCAAGGCCTTTAGCAATCAGCCCCAGCATTTT.

The V call is TRBV7-2, the J call TRBJ1-5; D is ambiguous. The CDR3 has 14 residues. The germline V gene encodes CDR1 SGHTA and CDR2 FQGNSA. V was clipped by 5 bases and J by 14 bases, with 22 bases between them. The CDR3 spells CASSPSAGENYEHF. In DNA form, the CDR3 reads TGTGCCAGCAGCCCGTCCGCGGGAGAGAACTACGAGCATTTT.

This clonotype was detected ten times or more. The CDR3 coding sequence is TGCAGTGCGGGACAGCGCGAACCGTATAGCAATCAGCCCCAGCATTTT. Encoded protein: CSAGQREPYSNQPQHF. The chain employs TRBV20-1 and TRBJ1-5; TRBD1 matches at 7 bases. The CDR3 has 16 residues. Germline V CDR1 and CDR2: DFQATT, SNEGSKA (reference sequence). After removal of 6 bases from V and 0 bases from J, the junction contained 11 bases not matched to a gene.

The gene calls are TRBV25-1 and TRBJ2-3; D is ambiguous. The V gene's germline CDR1 is MGHDK and CDR2 SYGVNS. V lost 3 bases to trimming and J lost 4 bases, with 8 bases between them. This CDR3 has 13 amino acids. CDR3 bases: TGTGCCAGCAGTGACCTTGCGTCAGATACGCAGTATTTT. Translation gives CASSDLASDTQYF.

The chain has TRBV5-1 and TRBJ1-2, with 10 bases fitting TRBD1. The V segment lost 4 bases and the J segment 5 bases; nucleotides outside the gene matches: 5. CDR1 SGHRS and CDR2 YFSETQ come from the germline V gene. This CDR3 has 14 amino acids. The CDR3 DNA follows: TGCGCCAGCAGCAAAGGACAGGGGGGTTATGGCTACACCTTC. Protein sequence: CASSKGQGGYGYTF.

In the case of this clonotype: With a much larger clone just one base away, this may be a read error. The chain couples TRBV19 to TRBJ1-2; 9 bases match TRBD1. Germline V gene lookup returns CDR1 LNHDA and CDR2 SQIVND (reference sequence). V shed 5 bases and J 2 bases; nucleotides not matched to a gene: 12. This CDR3 spans 17 amino acids. The CDR3: CASSVTEGGQGNYGYTF. The CDR3 DNA reads as TGTGCCAGTAGTGTGACGGAGGGGGGACAGGGCAACTATGGCTACACCTTC.

The genes are TRBV2 and TRBJ2-7; 15 bases map to TRBD2. This CDR3 is 16 amino acids long. The V gene's germline CDR1 is SNHLY and CDR2 FYNNEI. The J segment lost 3 bases and the V segment lost 4 bases, leaving 4 bases of the junction unmatched. In nucleotides, the CDR3 is TGTGCCAGCAGTGGGGGACTAGCGGGGGGCCTCTACGAGCAGTACTTC. This translates into CASSGGLAGGLYEQYF.

This clonotype has only a few counts. The chain has TRBV7-9 and TRBJ1-1; TRBD1 might be the D (5 bases). This CDR3 comprises 14 residues. CDR1 and CDR2 from the germline V gene are SEHNR and FQNEAQ (reference sequence). Trimming took 6 bases from V and 3 from J, leaving 14 bases between them. The CDR3 bases are TGTGCCAGCAGTTTATTTGGGGGGTACACTGAAGCTTTCTTT. Translating it yields CASSLFGGYTEAFF. The whole variable domain, filled in from reference TRBV7-9 and TRBJ1-1, reads DTGVSQNPRHKITKRGQNVTFRCDPISEHNRLYWYRQTLGQGPEFLTYFQNEAQLEKSRLLSDRFSAERPKGSFSTLEIQRTEQGDSAMYLCASSLFGGYTEAFFGQGTRLTVV.

This clonotype was observed at least ten times. The chain employs TRBV12-3 or TRBV12-4 and TRBJ2-6; D not certain. V lost 8 bases and J lost 2, with 7 bases in between. The CDR3 contains 13 residues. This chain's CDR3 is CASALAGANVLTF. The CDR3 DNA is TGTGCCAGCGCTCTAGCTGGGGCCAACGTCCTGACTTTC.

This clonotype was picked up many times. The chain combines TRBV25-1 with TRBJ2-5; TRBD2 matches at 13 bases. CDR3 length: 16 amino acids. Germline CDR1 MGHDK, CDR2 SYGVNS. V trimming: 7 bases; J trimming: 2 bases; junction bases outside the gene matches: 7. In DNA form, the CDR3 reads TGTGCCAGCACTGGGCGGGGACTAGCGGGGCAAGAGACCCAGTACTTC. Its translation: CASTGRGLAGQETQYF.

CDR3 loop: CASSFVGTRYGYTF. The CDR3 DNA reads as TGTGCCAGCAGCTTTGTGGGGACAAGGTATGGCTACACCTTC. The chain joins TRBV5-4 to TRBJ1-2; possible D gene TRBD1, 6 bases. V dropped 2 bases and J dropped 5 bases, with 13 bases sitting between them. The length of the CDR3 is 14 residues. Germline CDR1 reads SGHNT; CDR2 reads YYREEE (reference sequence). The full variable domain, completed using reference TRBV5-4 and TRBJ1-2, is ETGVTQSPTHLIKTRGQQVTLRCSSQSGHNTVSWYQQALGQGPQFIFQYYREEENGRGNFPPRFSGLQFPNYSSELNVNALELDDSALYLCASSFVGTRYGYTFGSGTRLTVV.

The chain uses TRBV7-9 and TRBJ1-5; the D is unclear. CDR1 SEHNR and CDR2 FQNEAQ come from the germline V gene (reference sequence). The CDR3 covers 12 residues. Trimming removed 1 base from V and 11 bases from J, with 9 bases in between. The CDR3 sequence is CASSLVLGAQHF. The CDR3, as DNA: TGTGCCAGCAGCTTAGTCCTCGGGGCCCAGCATTTT.

The V call is TRBV6-9, the J call TRBJ1-5; tentative D call: TRBD1 (6 bases). The CDR3 runs 21 residues. CDR1 is MNHGY and CDR2 is SVAAGI in the germline V gene. CDR3 amino acids: CATSGEPSVTSTAYSNQPQHF. The DNA of the CDR3 is TGTGCAACCTCAGGGGAACCCAGCGTAACCTCGACAGCTTATAGCAATCAGCCCCAGCATTTT.

For this clonotype: At one of its ends the junction is not consistent with the germline gene, which may arise from a read error. This chain uses TRBV5-4 with TRBJ2-5, with 7 positions matching TRBD2. Germline CDR1 SGHNT, CDR2 YYREEE (reference sequence). There are 13 residues in the CDR3. The CDR3 spells CASSFGEGETQHF. DNA of the CDR3: TGTGCCAGCAGCTTTGGGGAGGGAGAGACCCAGCACTTC. The entire variable domain, with the rest obtained from reference TRBV5-4 and TRBJ2-5, is as follows: ETGVTQSPTHLIKTRGQQVTLRCSSQSGHNTVSWYQQALGQGPQFIFQYYREEENGRGNFPPRFSGLQFPNYSSELNVNALELDDSALYLCASSFGEGETQHFGPGTRLLVL.

The V and J genes are TRBV29-1 and TRBJ2-7; D could derive from TRBD1 or TRBD2 (6 bases each). The CDR3 spans 14 residues. V dropped 0 bases and J dropped 2 bases, with 11 bases sitting between them. From germline, CDR1 is SQVTM and CDR2 ANQGSEA. CDR3 in amino acids: CSVEDRRGAYEQYF. The CDR3 region has the DNA TGCAGCGTTGAAGATAGAAGGGGGGCCTACGAGCAGTACTTC.

This clonotype was counted between two and nine times. The chain joins TRBV5-1 to TRBJ1-4, with 7 bases lining up with TRBD1. V was clipped by 6 bases and J by 5 bases; unmatched bases: 7. From germline, CDR1 is SGHRS and CDR2 YFSETQ. This CDR3 has 14 residues. CDR3 residues: CASNLGTANEKLFF. The CDR3 DNA is TGCGCCAGCAATCTCGGGACAGCAAATGAAAAACTGTTTTTT.

In this sample, this clonotype turned up many times. The chain couples TRBV7-8 to TRBJ2-5, with D hard to call. Germline assignment: CDR1 SGHVS and CDR2 FQNEAQ. The CDR3 is 13 amino acids. V lost 5 bases and J 2 bases, leaving 9 bases between the germline ends. CDR3 bases: TGTGCCAGCAGCGGCAGGAATCAAGAGACCCAGTACTTC. Its protein is CASSGRNQETQYF.

This clonotype was detected many times. The chain links TRBV2 to TRBJ2-7, with unresolved D. The CDR3 has 14 amino acids. Per germline, CDR1 SNHLY and CDR2 FYNNEI. The V and J ends lost 5 bases and 7 bases respectively, with 18 bases between them. As DNA, the CDR3 is TGTGCCAGCAGTATCTCGACTGGGTCTTTAGAGCAGTACTTC. This sequence encodes CASSISTGSLEQYF. Full variable domain (remainder filled in from reference TRBV2 and TRBJ2-7): EPEVTQTPSHQVTQMGQEVILRCVPISNHLYFYWYRQILGQKVEFLVSFYNNEISEKSEIFDDQFSVERPDGSNFTLKIRSTKLEDSAMYFCASSISTGSLEQYFGPGTRLTVT.

The chain couples TRBV24-1 to TRBJ1-1; possible D gene TRBD1, 5 bases. The V gene lost 6 bases and the J gene lost 0 bases, with 10 bases spanning the gap. The length of the CDR3 is 14 residues. Germline lookup yields CDR1 KGHDR and CDR2 SFDVKD. The CDR3 bases are TGTGCCACCAGTACCAGGGTCATGAACACTGAAGCTTTCTTT. Translating gives CATSTRVMNTEAFF.

This clonotype was detected ten times or more. This rearrangement joins TRBV10-2 to TRBJ1-2, with D uncertain. Germline V gene sequence: CDR1 WSHSY, CDR2 SAAADI. Trimming removed 0 bases at V and 8 bases at J, with 10 bases between. There are 13 residues in the CDR3. CDR3 loop: CASSESIQRGYTF. CDR3 coding DNA: TGCGCCAGCAGTGAGTCGATTCAGAGGGGCTACACCTTC.